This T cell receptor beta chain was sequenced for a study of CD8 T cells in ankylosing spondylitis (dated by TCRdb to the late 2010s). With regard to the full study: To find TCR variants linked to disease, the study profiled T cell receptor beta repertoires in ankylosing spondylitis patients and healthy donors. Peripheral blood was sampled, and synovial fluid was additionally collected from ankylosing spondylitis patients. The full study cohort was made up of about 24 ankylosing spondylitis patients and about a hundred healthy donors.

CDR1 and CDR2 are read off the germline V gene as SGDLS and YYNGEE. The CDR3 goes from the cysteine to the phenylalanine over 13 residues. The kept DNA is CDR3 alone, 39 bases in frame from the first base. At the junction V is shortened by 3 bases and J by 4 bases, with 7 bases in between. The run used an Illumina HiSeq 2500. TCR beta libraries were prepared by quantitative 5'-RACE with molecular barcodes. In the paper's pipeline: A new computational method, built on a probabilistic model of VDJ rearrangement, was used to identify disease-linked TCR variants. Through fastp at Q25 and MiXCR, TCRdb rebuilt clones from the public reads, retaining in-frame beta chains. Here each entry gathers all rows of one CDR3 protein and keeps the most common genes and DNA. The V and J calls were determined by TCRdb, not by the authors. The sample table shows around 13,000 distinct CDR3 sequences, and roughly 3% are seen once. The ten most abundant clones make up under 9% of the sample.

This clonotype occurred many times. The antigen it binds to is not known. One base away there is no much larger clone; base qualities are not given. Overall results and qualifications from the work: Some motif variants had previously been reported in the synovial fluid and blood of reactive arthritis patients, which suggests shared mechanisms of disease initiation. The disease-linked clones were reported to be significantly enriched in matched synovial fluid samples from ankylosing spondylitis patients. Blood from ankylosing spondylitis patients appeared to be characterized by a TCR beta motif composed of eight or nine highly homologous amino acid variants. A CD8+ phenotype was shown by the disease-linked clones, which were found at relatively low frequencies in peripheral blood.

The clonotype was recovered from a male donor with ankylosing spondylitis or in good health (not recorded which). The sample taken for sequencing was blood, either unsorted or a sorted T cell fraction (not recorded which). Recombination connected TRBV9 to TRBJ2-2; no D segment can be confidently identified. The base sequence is TGTGCCAGCAGCGCAGACTCCACCGGGGAGCTGTTTTTT. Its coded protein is CASSADSTGELFF.